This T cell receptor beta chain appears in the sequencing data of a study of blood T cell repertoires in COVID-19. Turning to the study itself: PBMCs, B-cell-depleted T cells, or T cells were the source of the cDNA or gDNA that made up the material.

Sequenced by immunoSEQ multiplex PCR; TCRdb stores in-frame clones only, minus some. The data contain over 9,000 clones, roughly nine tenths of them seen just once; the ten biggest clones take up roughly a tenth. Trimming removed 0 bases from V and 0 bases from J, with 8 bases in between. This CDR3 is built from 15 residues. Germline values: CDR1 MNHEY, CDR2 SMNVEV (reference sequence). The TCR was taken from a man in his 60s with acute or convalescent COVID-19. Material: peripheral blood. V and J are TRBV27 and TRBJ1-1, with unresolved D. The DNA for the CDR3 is TGTGCCAGCAGTTTATCCGAGGGCCTGAACACTGAAGCTTTCTTT. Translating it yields CASSLSEGLNTEAFF.